A selection of T cell receptor beta chains follows, all from one sample in a study of control samples from healthy donors and cancer patients. Only in-frame clones appear in the TCRdb table, and some are missing; sequencing was by immunoSEQ multiplex PCR. The table shows about 150,000 clones, with around nine tenths occurring only once. The sample consisted of blood. Receptors originate from a man aged 18 to 29 in good health. Each CDR3 is given with its conserved first and last residue. The D gene is left open where the match is weak. Rows may omit the clone size; those that give it use once, few, many or a size class.

CDR3aa,CDR3nt,j_gene,abundance,v_gene,len,d_gene
CASRPTGIETQYF,TGTGCCAGCAGACCGACAGGAATCGAGACCCAGTACTTC,TRBJ2-5,.,TRBV5-4,13,.
CASSQAGGTGELFF,TGCGCCAGCAGTCAAGCGGGGGGCACCGGGGAGCTGTTTTTT,TRBJ2-2,few,TRBV10-1,14,TRBD2
CAWSVAQSSGYTF,TGTGCCTGGAGTGTTGCGCAGTCTTCGGGCTACACCTTC,TRBJ1-2,.,TRBV30,13,.
CSASPTLQRQETQYF,TGCAGTGCTAGTCCCACCTTGCAGCGGCAAGAGACCCAGTACTTC,TRBJ2-5,.,TRBV20-1,15,.
CASSFSRRRGEQFF,TGTGCCAGCAGTTTTTCTAGGAGGAGGGGTGAGCAGTTCTTC,TRBJ2-1,.,TRBV28,14,.
CASSNTGGTEAFF,TGTGCCAGTAGTAATACAGGGGGCACTGAAGCTTTCTTT,TRBJ1-1,once,TRBV19,13,TRBD1
CASSSTSGSSYEQYF,TGTGCCAGCAGCTCCACTAGCGGGAGCTCCTACGAGCAGTACTTC,TRBJ2-7,few,TRBV5-4,15,TRBD2
CASSPGQNEKLFF,TGCGCCAGCAGCCCAGGACAGAATGAAAAACTGTTTTTT,TRBJ1-4,.,TRBV5-1,13,.
CASSIRPNTEAFF,TGTGCCAGTAGTATCCGTCCGAACACTGAAGCTTTCTTT,TRBJ1-1,.,TRBV19,13,.
CASSLPNPHGQGSQPQHF,TGTGCCAGCAGTTTACCCAATCCCCATGGACAGGGAAGTCAGCCCCAGCATTTT,TRBJ1-5,.,TRBV28,18,TRBD1
CASSQDLAGGLETDTQYF,TGCGCCAGCAGCCAAGATCTAGCGGGGGGACTCGAAACAGATACGCAGTATTTT,TRBJ2-3,.,TRBV4-3,18,TRBD2
CATARTSGYNEQFF,TGTGCCACCGCCAGGACTAGCGGGTACAATGAGCAGTTCTTC,TRBJ2-1,.,TRBV24-1,14,TRBD2
CASSQGRMNTEAFF,TGTGCCAGCAGCCAAGGACGGATGAACACTGAAGCTTTCTTT,TRBJ1-1,.,TRBV4-2,14,.
CASSPRQTSSYEQYF,TGTGCCAGTAGTCCTCGACAGACCAGCTCCTACGAGCAGTACTTC,TRBJ2-7,.,TRBV19,15,.
CASRDRGNEQFF,TGTGCCAGCAGGGACAGGGGCAATGAGCAGTTCTTC,TRBJ2-1,.,TRBV27,12,TRBD1
CASSLGTSEFYNEQFF,TGCGCCAGCAGCTTGGGGACTAGCGAATTCTACAATGAGCAGTTCTTC,TRBJ2-1,.,TRBV5-1,16,TRBD2
CASSRGRGAGSADTQYF,TGCGCCAGCAGCAGGGGACGAGGAGCGGGGAGCGCAGATACGCAGTATTTT,TRBJ2-3,few,TRBV4-1,17,TRBD2
CASSLIETQYF,TGTGCCAGCAGCTTAATAGAGACCCAGTACTTC,TRBJ2-5,.,TRBV7-2,11,.
CASSFLTGDSPLHF,TGTGCCAGCAGCTTTTTAACAGGAGATTCACCCCTCCACTTT,TRBJ1-6,few,TRBV5-6,14,.
CASSLGHSNQPQHF,TGTGCCAGCAGCCTTGGCCATAGCAATCAGCCCCAGCATTTT,TRBJ1-5,.,TRBV3-1/TRBV3-2,14,.
CAISDGGSDNEQFF,TGTGCCATCAGTGATGGGGGTTCGGACAATGAGCAGTTCTTC,TRBJ2-1,.,TRBV10-3,14,.
CASSLEGDANTGELFF,TGTGCCAGCAGCTTAGAGGGAGACGCGAACACCGGGGAGCTGTTTTTT,TRBJ2-2,.,TRBV13,16,.
CASSFIGGSQETQYF,TGTGCCAGCAGCTTTATAGGGGGTAGCCAAGAGACCCAGTACTTC,TRBJ2-5,.,TRBV7-3,15,.
CATSPGGQGGYTF,TGTGCCACCAGCCCAGGGGGCCAGGGTGGCTACACCTTC,TRBJ1-2,.,TRBV15,13,TRBD1
CASSPRDYSYEQYF,TGTGCCAGCAGCCCCCGGGACTACTCCTACGAGCAGTACTTC,TRBJ2-7,.,TRBV7-9,14,TRBD2
CAWSLIPGETEAFF,TGTGCCTGGAGTTTGATTCCAGGGGAAACTGAAGCTTTCTTT,TRBJ1-1,.,TRBV30,14,.
CASSIGRGGIGNQPQHF,TGTGCCAGTAGTATAGGTAGGGGAGGTATTGGCAATCAGCCCCAGCATTTT,TRBJ1-5,.,TRBV19,17,.
CASSTGQGSGELFF,TGTGCCAGCAGTACGGGACAGGGGTCTGGGGAGCTGTTTTTT,TRBJ2-2,.,TRBV6-5,14,TRBD1
CASSFWGEGNQPQHF,TGTGCCAGCAGCTTCTGGGGGGAAGGCAATCAGCCCCAGCATTTT,TRBJ1-5,.,TRBV7-2,15,.
CASRLNRDGTQYF,TGTGCCAGCAGACTCAACAGGGATGGCACCCAGTACTTC,TRBJ2-5,.,TRBV2,13,.
CASSLNGDFPYEQFF,TGTGCCAGCAGCCTCAACGGGGACTTTCCATATGAGCAGTTCTTC,TRBJ2-1,.,TRBV7-3,15,.
CASSPRTGNNQPQHF,TGTGCCAGCAGCCCCCGGACAGGGAACAATCAGCCCCAGCATTTT,TRBJ1-5,.,TRBV7-8,15,TRBD1
CASSRSTGTQETQYF,TGCGCCAGCAGCCGGTCAACCGGGACCCAAGAGACCCAGTACTTC,TRBJ2-5,.,TRBV5-1,15,.
CASSVGQGLNYGYTF,TGTGCCAGCAGCGTGGGACAGGGCCTAAACTATGGCTACACCTTC,TRBJ1-2,.,TRBV6-5,15,TRBD1
CAFRDRGYTQYF,TGTGCCTTCCGGGACAGGGGATATACGCAGTATTTT,TRBJ2-3,.,TRBV30,12,TRBD1